Below, one TCR beta chain is given with its context. Its antigen target is currently unknown. Per-base qualities were not stored, and no clone one base away is much larger. TCRdb shows the sequencer as Illumina HiSeq 1500. TCRdb trimmed public reads at Q25 via fastp, called clones via MiXCR and kept in-frame beta chains. Entries are consolidated by CDR3 protein sequence, retaining the most common genes and DNA. In all, the sample holds tens of thousands of distinct CDR3 sequences, and roughly 34% of those were seen once. The ten most abundant clones make up 60% to 80% of the sample. Counted from cysteine to phenylalanine, this CDR3 has 19 amino acids. Left in the record is the CDR3 DNA by itself, 57 bases read in frame from the first base. Per the germline V gene, SGHVS is the CDR1 and FQNEAQ is the CDR2. Clipping removes 5 bases from V and 0 bases from J, with 12 as the unmatched junction base count.

These data come from a study of T cell repertoires in cytomegalovirus infection (dated by TCRdb to about 2019). For the wider study: Donor HLA type was relevant to the analysis, as public TCR beta signatures indicated carriage of CMV infection together with the matching HLA type.

Paper-wide results and their limitations: The ex vivo response was dominated by HLA-C-restricted CMV-specific TCR beta clonotypes, which also provided the single most frequent clonotype in two of eight donors. In both this cohort and an independent cohort of several hundred donors, the cumulative frequency of public TCR beta family members distinguished carriers of CMV infection plus the relevant HLA type.

The receptor's source is a human donor in good health (CMV status not recorded). Some clones in this sample may be carry-over from other donors' samples. The sample taken for sequencing was PBMCs, sequenced either directly or after in vitro stimulation (not recorded which). Here the chain combines TRBV7-8 and TRBJ2-6; 8 bases in between match TRBD1. CDR3 region: CASSTARQGRISGANVLTF. The sequence in DNA is TGTGCCAGCAGCACCGCGAGACAGGGGAGGATCTCTGGGGCCAACGTCCTGACTTTC.